The next 5 T cell receptor beta chains were all read from a single sample in a study of cytomegalovirus exposure and HLA in healthy donors. Primers: 60 Vbeta forward and 13 Jbeta reverse. TCRdb's table, derived via immunoSEQ multiplex PCR, lists solely in-frame clones and lacks some. The repertoire has about 130,000 clones, 80% of them found once; the top ten carry 0.95% to 1.5%. The sequenced sample consisted of PBMCs. The receptors here all came from a female donor in good health and CMV-seronegative.

The J gene is TRBJ1-1, the V gene TRBV2, with 7 bases identical to TRBD1. Trimming took 6 bases from V and 5 from J; bases not matched to a gene: 18. The CDR3 has 17 residues. Germline V gives CDR1 SNHLY, CDR2 FYNNEI. Written as DNA, the CDR3 is TGTGCCAGCAGGACGCTCGACGGAGGGGGCCCGAGGACTGAAGCTTTCTTT. Amino acid sequence: CASRTLDGGGPRTEAFF.

V is TRBV14 and J is TRBJ2-7; D might be TRBD2 (5 bases). The CDR3 sequence is 13 residues long. The V gene lost 2 bases and the J gene lost 6 bases, with 11 bases spanning the gap. Germline CDR1 is SGHDN and CDR2 is FVKESK. The CDR3 DNA reads TGTGCCAGCAGCCAAAATGTGGCGGGCGAGCAGTACTTC. Translation gives CASSQNVAGEQYF.

The V call is TRBV11-1, the J call TRBJ2-5, with D possibly TRBD2 on 6 matching bases. Per germline, CDR1 SGHAT and CDR2 FQDESV (reference sequence). With 5 bases removed from V and 5 bases from J, the gap between germline ends came to 18 bases. The CDR3 is made up of 15 amino acids. The DNA of the CDR3 is TGTGCCAGCAGCGCCAACCCGGGAGCGAGGGAGACCCAGTACTTC. Its translation: CASSANPGARETQYF.

The J gene is TRBJ1-2, the V gene TRBV21-1; the table's D call of TRBD1 was not tested on the DNA. TRBV21-1 is shown as a pseudogene. There are 15 residues in the CDR3. CDR3 protein: CASSIRTEAMCGYTF. DNA of the CDR3: TGTGCCAGCAGTATTCGGACAGAAGCCATGTGTGGCTACACCTTC.

The rearrangement links TRBV10-3 to TRBJ2-1; possible D gene TRBD2, 6 bases. Germline V lookup: CDR1 ENHRY, CDR2 SYGVKD. The CDR3 runs to 18 residues. Trimming took 4 bases from V and 8 from J, leaving 27 bases between them. As DNA, the CDR3 is TGTGCCATCAGTGGAGGAGGTGGTAGCGGCACGGGATTCGATGAGCAGTTCTTC. Translated, it gives CAISGGGGSGTGFDEQFF.